Each of the 8 T cell receptor beta chains below was sequenced from the same sample in a study of blood T cell repertoires in COVID-19. Using immunoSEQ multiplex PCR, the repertoire was profiled, and TCRdb retains in-frame clones only, with some absent. Of fewer than 25,000 clones in the sample, approximately 86% were seen once. Sequencing was done on a sample of peripheral blood. Receptors were obtained from a human donor with acute or convalescent COVID-19. The donor label of this sample is uncertain.

The rearrangement uses TRBV6-5 and TRBJ2-7; a possible D gene is TRBD2 (6 bases). This CDR3 is 16 amino acids long. Germline lookup yields CDR1 MNHEY and CDR2 SVGAGI. V shed 2 bases and J shed 3 bases, with 17 bases lying between them. CDR3 sequence: CASSYRSVGRGYEQYF. The CDR3 nucleotides read TGTGCCAGCAGTTACAGGTCGGTGGGGCGGGGCTACGAGCAGTACTTC.

The chain combines TRBV7-8 with TRBJ1-5; 7 bases are a match to TRBD1. Germline V gene lookup returns CDR1 SGHVS and CDR2 FQNEAQ. The CDR3 consists of 15 residues. With 4 bases clipped from V and 2 bases from J, the junction kept 5 bases outside the gene matches. The CDR3 nucleotides are TGTGCCAGCAGCTGGAGACAGGGTGGCAATCAGCCCCAGCATTTT. It codes for CASSWRQGGNQPQHF.

The genes are TRBV7-8 and TRBJ2-7, with D possibly matching TRBD1 (6 bases). This CDR3 region has 14 residues. Germline-derived CDR1 and CDR2 are SGHVS and FQNEAQ. The V gene lost 4 bases and the J gene lost 2 bases, with 12 bases spanning the gap. The CDR3 region has the DNA TGTGCCAGCAGCTCCACGGACAGAGCCTACGAGCAGTACTTC. Protein product: CASSSTDRAYEQYF.

The chain carries TRBV5-1 and TRBJ1-3; the D is unclear. Germline lookup yields CDR1 SGHRS and CDR2 YFSETQ. V lost 4 bases, J lost 0 bases, and 8 bases lay in between. This CDR3 spans 14 amino acids. CDR3 coding DNA: TGCGCCAGCAGCCTAGAAAGCTCTGGAAACACCATATATTTT. It codes for CASSLESSGNTIYF.

Comment on this clone: The junction departs from the called germline gene at one end, perhaps through a read error. The rearrangement uses TRBV5-1 and TRBJ2-2, with 8 bases lining up with TRBD2. The CDR3 totals 14 residues. The germline gives CDR1 SGHRS, CDR2 YFSETQ. The CDR3 here is CASSLDSGAGELFF. The CDR3 coding sequence is TGCGCCAGCAGTTTGGATAGCGGGGCCGGGGAGCTGTTTTTT.

The CDR3 nucleotides are TGTGCCAGCAGCTCCCAACCGACAGGTACCACTGAAGCTTTCTTT. Protein sequence: CASSSQPTGTTEAFF. The gene calls are TRBV7-6 and TRBJ1-1, with D possibly matching TRBD1 (6 bases). The CDR3 runs 15 residues. CDR1 is SGHVS and CDR2 is FNYEAQ in the germline V gene. V lost 4 bases and J lost 4, with 16 bases in between.

This clone showed up just once. The V and J genes are TRBV5-5 and TRBJ1-1; TRBD1 aligns across 7 bases. The CDR3 consists of 14 residues. The junction had 5 bases not matched to a gene; V was cut back by 2 bases and J by 4 bases. CDR1 is SGHKS, CDR2 YYEKEE, per germline (reference sequence). The chain's CDR3 is CASSFMGQITEAFF. The CDR3 coding sequence is TGTGCCAGCAGCTTCATGGGACAGATCACTGAAGCTTTCTTT. Combining the CDR3 with reference TRBV5-5 and TRBJ1-1 gives the whole variable domain DAGVTQSPTHLIKTRGQQVTLRCSPISGHKSVSWYQQVLGQGPQFIFQYYEKEERGRGNFPDRFSARQFPNYSSELNVNALLLGDSALYLCASSFMGQITEAFFGQGTRLTVV.

Only one count was recorded for this clone. The chain employs TRBV7-6 and TRBJ1-1, with 8 bases identical to TRBD1. The CDR3 sequence is 15 residues long. Germline values: CDR1 SGHVS, CDR2 FNYEAQ. V shed 5 bases and J 1 base; nucleotides not matched to a gene: 6. Here the CDR3 DNA reads TGTGCCAGCAGCCAAAGACAGGGGACGAACACTGAAGCTTTCTTT. Protein sequence: CASSQRQGTNTEAFF.